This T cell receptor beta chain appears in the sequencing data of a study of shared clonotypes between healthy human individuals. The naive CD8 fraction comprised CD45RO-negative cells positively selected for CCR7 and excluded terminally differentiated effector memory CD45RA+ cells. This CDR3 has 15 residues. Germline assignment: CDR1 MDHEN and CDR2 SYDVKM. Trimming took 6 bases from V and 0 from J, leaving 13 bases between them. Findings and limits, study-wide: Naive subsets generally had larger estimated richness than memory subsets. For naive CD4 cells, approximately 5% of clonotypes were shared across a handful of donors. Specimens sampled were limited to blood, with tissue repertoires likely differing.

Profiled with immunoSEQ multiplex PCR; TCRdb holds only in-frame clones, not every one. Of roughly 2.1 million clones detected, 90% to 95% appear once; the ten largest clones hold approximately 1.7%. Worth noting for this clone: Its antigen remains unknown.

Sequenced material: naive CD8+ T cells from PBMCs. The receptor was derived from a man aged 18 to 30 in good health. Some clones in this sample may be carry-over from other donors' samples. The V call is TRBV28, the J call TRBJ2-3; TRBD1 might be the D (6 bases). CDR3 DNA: TGTGCCAGCAGGTCAGACAGGAAAAGCACAGATACGCAGTATTTT. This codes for CASRSDRKSTDTQYF.